Shown below are 5 T cell receptor beta chains from a single sample sequenced in a study of blood T cell repertoires in COVID-19. Here immunoSEQ multiplex PCR was the method, and the copy in TCRdb shows in-frame clones only, minus some. The sample includes over 20,000 clones, approximately 80% of them seen just once. What was sequenced was peripheral blood. Receptor source: a man between 65 and 80 years old with acute or convalescent COVID-19.

V is TRBV6-5 and J is TRBJ1-5; D unclear. Trimming pared 7 bases from V and 2 bases from J, leaving 12 bases between. The CDR3 consists of 14 residues. From germline, CDR1 is MNHEY and CDR2 SVGAGI. The CDR3 region is CASNPAAGNQPQHF. In nucleotides, the CDR3 is TGTGCCAGCAACCCCGCGGCGGGCAATCAGCCCCAGCATTTT.

V usage is TRBV14 and J usage is TRBJ1-6; no reliable D call. Trimming cost V 0 bases and J 14 bases, with 11 bases left between them. Germline V CDR1 and CDR2: SGHDN, FVKESK. The CDR3 runs 13 residues. CDR3: CASSQDQARTLHF. CDR3 in DNA: TGTGCCAGCAGCCAAGACCAGGCCAGGACCCTCCACTTT. The full variable domain, with the rest looked up from reference TRBV14 and TRBJ1-6, is EAGVTQFPSHSVIEKGQTVTLRCDPISGHDNLYWYRRVMGKEIKFLLHFVKESKQDESGMPNNRFLAERTGGTYSTLKVQPAELEDSGVYFCASSQDQARTLHFGNGTRLTVT.

This chain uses TRBV10-3 with TRBJ2-1, with 10 bases matching TRBD1. The V gene end was trimmed by 3 bases and the J gene end by 6 bases; junction bases not matched to a gene: 2. Germline lookup yields CDR1 ENHRY and CDR2 SYGVKD. The CDR3 is made up of 14 amino acids. CDR3 protein: CAISDRTGGNEQFF. DNA for the CDR3: TGTGCCATCAGTGACAGGACAGGGGGCAATGAGCAGTTCTTC.

J is TRBJ1-3 and V is TRBV7-9; D ambiguous. CDR1 is SEHNR, CDR2 FQNEAQ, per germline (reference sequence). V was cut by 1 base and J by 3 bases, with 13 bases left in between. This CDR3 spans 16 amino acids. The CDR3 coding sequence is TGTGCCAGCAGCTTAGACTCGGGGAACGGTGGAAACACCATATATTTT. It translates to CASSLDSGNGGNTIYF.

The genes are TRBV7-2 and TRBJ1-2; no definite D call. The V end lost 1 base, the J end lost 3 bases, and 9 bases lay between the germline ends. Germline V gives CDR1 SGHTA, CDR2 FQGNSA. This CDR3 spans 14 amino acids. CDR3 DNA: TGTGCCAGCAGCTTAGATCAGTCCTACTATGGCTACACCTTC. The encoded protein is CASSLDQSYYGYTF.